This T cell receptor (beta chain) was documented in a study of T cells in Graves' hyperthyroidism and ophthalmopathy (dated by TCRdb to the late 2010s). A note on the overall study: Peripheral blood was sampled at the time of initial diagnosis, prior to any treatment. TCR V-J signatures able to tell the groups apart were searched for in a discovery cohort of 90 to 100 patients, of whom roughly 42 had Graves' ophthalmopathy and more than 55 had stable Graves' hyperthyroidism. Prospective prediction of ophthalmopathy was tested in an independent validation cohort consisting of 18 hyperthyroidism patients and approximately 16 patients who later progressed to ophthalmopathy. The roughly 90 discovery patients were divided at random into training and test sets in a 7:3 ratio. In several Graves' hyperthyroidism patients, the study also compared T-cell repertoires from thyroid tissue with T-cell repertoires from blood. After blood sampling, hyperthyroidism patients were treated with methimazole at a starting dose of 30 mg daily, and ophthalmopathy patients were treated with high-dose intravenous methylprednisolone. The paper reports TCR Vbeta CDR3 sequencing of approximately 140 peripheral blood samples: under 45 ophthalmopathy, around 80 hyperthyroidism and approximately 17 progressor patients.

The TCR beta CDR3 regions were amplified from RNA transcripts. The first round of RT-PCR for the TCR CDR3 was performed with the HTBI primer set and the Qiagen OneStep RT-PCR kit. A second multiplex PCR round built the libraries, followed by size selection and purification. Libraries were sequenced paired-end with 100 bp reads on an Illumina HiSeq2000. On the study's bioinformatics: SOAPnuke was used to process the raw data, with reads discarded if the reads contained adapters or uncalled bases, had a mean Phred below 15, or lacked an exact constant-primer or identifier match. High-quality paired reads were merged using COPE v1.2.5, and each unique nucleotide sequence was defined as a clonotype. MiTCR v1.1 was used to align clonotypes to the IMGT TRBV, TRBD and TRBJ reference segments. The analysis was restricted to V-J combinations with a frequency above 0.0001, which together covered around 99% of the repertoires. A TCS score was defined as the ratio of F50 (clonal expansion) to E x V (chaos), with BLOSUM62-based TCRdist applied between CDR3 peptides within each V-J. Welch's t-statistics and random forest reduced roughly 500 V-J features to 10 to 15, which were used in a naive Bayes classifier (R e1071). TCRdb took the public reads, trimmed them with fastp at Q25, ran MiXCR for clone calling and kept in-frame beta chains. Each CDR3 protein appears once, grouped with its most common genes and DNA. Here the V and J calls rest on TCRdb's processing, not on the authors' analysis. Recorded for this sample are around 240,000 distinct CDR3 sequences; over 15% of them occurred a single time. Together, the top ten hold around 30% of the sample.

In its sample, this clonotype was seen many times. The clone's antigen remains unknown. Per-base qualities were not stored, and no clone one base away is much larger. What the research found in general, with its limitations: A 13 V-J signature model separated ophthalmopathy from stable hyperthyroidism, with over 85% sensitivity and about 81% specificity in cross-validation and 80%/75% in testing. In validation, progression to ophthalmopathy was predicted by the model with almost 71% sensitivity and around 75% specificity, a median of approximately 7.1 months before onset. Most expanded thyroid clonotypes (frequency above 0.001) were also detected in blood, a finding suggesting that blood repertoires may reflect thyroid immune responses. No statistical method was used to fix the sample size in advance, and group allocation was not hidden from the investigators.

Moderately to severely active disease, a Clinical Activity Score of at least 3, a NOSPECS grade of at least 4, and a duration under 3 months were present in ophthalmopathy patients. Any patient with an uncontrolled infection, another autoimmune disease, pregnancy or lactation was excluded. Diagnoses were established on the basis of clinical symptoms, serum thyroxine and TRAb, thyroid ultrasound, and orbital computed tomography. PBMCs were isolated from around 10 ml of fresh peripheral blood by Ficoll-Paque density gradient centrifugation. Total RNA was extracted using Trizol reagent, and RNA quality was assessed on an Agilent 2100 Bioanalyzer. Trimming takes 7 bases off V and 4 bases off J; junction bases not matched to a gene: 16. Taken from cysteine to phenylalanine, the CDR3 has 17 residues. Only CDR3 DNA is held: 51 bases, read in frame from base 1. Reading the germline V gene gives CDR1 SGHVS and CDR2 FQNEAQ.

The TCR sequence derives from a woman aged 18-30 years with Graves' ophthalmopathy. Recombination linked TRBV7-8 to TRBJ2-1; a stretch of 7 junction bases matches TRBD2. Input material: blood. Here the CDR3 is given as CASTLARRELLYNEQFF. In nucleotides, the sequence is TGTGCCAGCACCCTAGCCAGGCGGGAGCTTTTGTACAATGAGCAGTTCTTC.